This is a list of T cell receptor beta chains from one sample in a study of spatial heterogeneity in lung cancer. TCRdb re-called the 5' RACE reads through MiXCR, storing one row per CDR3 protein. The sample gives 20,000 to 25,000 distinct CDR3 sequences, about 4.3% of which show up once; about 9.8% is in the top ten. Sequencing was performed on lung tumor tissue, taken at surgery. Receptor source: a male donor with early-stage non-small cell lung cancer. Both conserved end residues are part of each CDR3. D genes are given only for firm matches. Clone size, where shown, is once, few, many, or a class for clones that have expanded.

- | many | TRBJ2-7 | TRBV2 | CASSEGQQGQNYEQYF | TGTGCCAGCAGTGAGGGCCAGCAGGGCCAAAATTACGAGCAGTACTTC
TRBD2 | few | TRBJ2-7 | TRBV28 | CASGGGIYEQYF | TGTGCCAGCGGCGGGGGAATCTACGAGCAGTACTTC
- | many | TRBJ2-4 | TRBV12-3/TRBV12-4 | CASSPAGINIQYF | TGTGCCAGCAGTCCCGCGGGAATAAACATTCAGTACTTC
- | many | TRBJ1-4 | TRBV19 | CASSERGSEKLFF | TGTGCCAGTAGTGAACGCGGTAGTGAAAAACTGTTTTTT
TRBD2 | - | TRBJ2-2 | TRBV6-5 | CASSRTSDTGEPFF | TGTGCCAGCAGTAGGACTAGCGACACCGGGGAGCCGTTTTTT
- | many | TRBJ2-7 | TRBV20-1 | CSAIFRAHEQYF | TGCAGTGCTATTTTCAGGGCACACGAGCAGTACTTC
- | many | TRBJ1-1 | TRBV11-2 | CASSLSQATEAFF | TGTGCCAGTAGCTTATCGCAGGCCACTGAAGCTTTCTTT
- | many | TRBJ2-4 | TRBV20-1 | CSARRMDIQYF | TGCAGTGCCCGCCGAATGGACATTCAGTACTTC
- | medium-sized | TRBJ2-3 | TRBV5-1 | CASSLDTDTQYF | TGCGCCAGCAGCTTGGACACAGATACGCAGTATTTT
TRBD2 | - | TRBJ2-5 | TRBV6-6 | CASSSLGTSGTPETQYF | TGTGCCAGCAGTTCCTTAGGGACTAGCGGGACCCCAGAGACCCAGTACTTC
TRBD1 | many | TRBJ1-5 | TRBV12-3/TRBV12-4 | CASSGGQGTSEPQHF | TGTGCCAGCAGTGGAGGACAGGGGACCTCCGAGCCCCAGCATTTT
TRBD2 | many | TRBJ2-7 | TRBV10-3 | CATGTSGSRSSYEQYF | TGTGCCACCGGGACTAGCGGATCCAGGAGCTCCTACGAGCAGTACTTC
- | many | TRBJ1-2 | TRBV3-1 | CASSQVLTYGYTF | TGTGCCAGCAGCCAAGTGCTAACCTATGGCTACACCTTC
- | - | TRBJ1-5 | TRBV6-1 | CASFGVSNQPQHF | TGTGCCAGCTTCGGGGTTAGCAATCAGCCCCAGCATTTT
TRBD1 | many | TRBJ2-7 | TRBV18 | CASSPVTGDEQYF | TGTGCCAGCTCACCAGTTACAGGGGACGAGCAGTACTTC
TRBD2 | many | TRBJ2-2 | TRBV28 | CASEGGRGTGELFF | TGTGCCAGCGAGGGCGGGAGAGGGACCGGGGAGCTGTTTTTT
TRBD2 | many | TRBJ2-1 | TRBV7-9 | CASSLARTSGGTEQFF | TGTGCCAGCAGCTTAGCACGGACTAGCGGGGGGACTGAGCAGTTCTTC
- | few | TRBJ2-5 | TRBV3-1 | CASSQRGQETQYF | TGTGCCAGCAGCCAGAGGGGCCAAGAGACCCAGTACTTC
- | many | TRBJ2-2 | TRBV7-3 | CASSPLGGSTGELFF | TGTGCCAGCAGCCCCCTCGGGGGATCCACCGGGGAGCTGTTTTTT
- | many | TRBJ1-1 | TRBV7-2 | CASSPLGSRSRAFF | TGTGCCAGCAGCCCGTTGGGCAGCCGCTCGCGAGCTTTCTTT
- | many | TRBJ2-7 | TRBV30 | CAWTISSYEQYF | TGTGCCTGGACGATTTCCTCCTACGAGCAGTACTTC
TRBD1 | many | TRBJ1-2 | TRBV14 | CASSQASGTVYGYTF | TGTGCCAGCAGCCAAGCTTCCGGGACAGTCTATGGCTACACCTTC
- | many | TRBJ1-2 | TRBV6-5 | CASSETGYGYTF | TGTGCCAGCTCAGAGACAGGATATGGCTACACCTTC
- | many | TRBJ1-4 | TRBV20-1 | CSAPRGEKLFF | TGCAGTGCCCCCCGGGGAGAAAAACTGTTTTTT
TRBD2 | many | TRBJ2-7 | TRBV7-2 | CASSRGVGTGTEQYF | TGTGCCAGCAGCCGGGGGGTCGGGACCGGGACCGAGCAGTACTTC
- | many | TRBJ2-1 | TRBV27 | CASNPYNEQFF | TGTGCCAGCAACCCGTACAATGAGCAGTTCTTC
TRBD1 | many | TRBJ1-5 | TRBV10-3 | CAIGTENQPQHF | TGTGCCATCGGGACAGAGAATCAGCCCCAGCATTTT
- | many | TRBJ2-7 | TRBV7-8 | CASSTRTDPLEQYF | TGTGCCAGCAGCACCCGGACAGATCCCCTCGAGCAGTACTTC
TRBD2 | many | TRBJ2-3 | TRBV9 | CASSIRTSGTDTQYF | TGTGCCAGCAGCATTAGGACTAGCGGCACAGATACGCAGTATTTT
TRBD1 | many | TRBJ2-5 | TRBV9 | CASSARQGAGQETQYF | TGTGCCAGCAGCGCGCGACAGGGGGCCGGGCAAGAGACCCAGTACTTC
TRBD1 | many | TRBJ2-1 | TRBV29-1 | CSVELGTGGYNEQFF | TGCAGCGTTGAGTTGGGGACAGGGGGTTACAATGAGCAGTTCTTC
- | many | TRBJ2-1 | TRBV7-9 | CASCPGPYGGQFF | TGTGCCAGCTGCCCGGGGCCGTACGGAGGGCAGTTCTTC
- | many | TRBJ2-3 | TRBV27 | CASRYGIASDTQYF | TGTGCCAGCAGATATGGAATAGCATCCGATACGCAGTATTTT
- | medium-sized | TRBJ2-6 | TRBV28 | CASSPTGISGANVLTF | TGTGCCAGCAGCCCTACAGGGATCTCAGGGGCCAACGTCCTGACTTTC
- | many | TRBJ2-7 | TRBV6-5 | CASTNLANPLGEQYF | TGTGCCAGCACCAACCTCGCGAACCCCTTAGGGGAGCAGTACTTC
TRBD1 | many | TRBJ2-7 | TRBV7-3 | CASSSLPGTGLYEQYF | TGTGCCAGCAGCTCACTCCCCGGGACAGGGCTTTACGAGCAGTACTTC
- | many | TRBJ2-1 | TRBV7-8 | CASFSRGSPSYRPPYNEQFF | TGTGCCAGCTTCAGTCGAGGGAGTCCATCCTATCGCCCCCCCTACAATGAGCAGTTCTTC
- | many | TRBJ2-3 | TRBV27 | CASSPKAGDTQYF | TGTGCCAGCAGTCCCAAAGCAGGAGATACGCAGTATTTT
TRBD2 | many | TRBJ2-1 | TRBV2 | CASSQVAGLNEQFF | TGTGCCAGCAGCCAAGTAGCGGGACTAAATGAGCAGTTCTTC
TRBD1 | many | TRBJ1-4 | TRBV5-8 | CASSLQGKNEKLFF | TGTGCCAGCAGTCTACAGGGGAAGAATGAAAAACTGTTTTTT
- | many | TRBJ2-1 | TRBV3-1 | CASSHVNEQFF | TGTGCCAGCAGCCATGTCAATGAGCAGTTCTTC
- | few | TRBJ2-6 | TRBV6-5 | CASSYDDSSGANVLTF | TGTGCCAGCAGTTACGACGACAGTTCTGGGGCCAACGTCCTGACTTTC
- | many | TRBJ2-3 | TRBV7-9 | CASSLMIMTDTQYF | TGTGCCAGCAGCTTAATGATAATGACAGATACGCAGTATTTT
TRBD1 | many | TRBJ1-5 | TRBV28 | CASSFGQGLQPQHF | TGTGCCAGCAGTTTTGGACAGGGTTTGCAGCCCCAGCATTTT
- | - | TRBJ1-5 | TRBV20-1 | CSAPDRENQPQHF | TGCAGTGCTCCGGACAGAGAAAATCAGCCCCAGCATTTT
- | - | TRBJ1-1 | TRBV24-1 | CATSTYPYTEAFF | TGTGCCACTTCCACATACCCTTACACTGAAGCTTTCTTT
TRBD1 | many | TRBJ2-2 | TRBV7-8 | CASSFSDRGLAGELFF | TGTGCCAGCAGCTTCTCGGACAGGGGTTTAGCCGGGGAGCTGTTTTTT
- | many | TRBJ2-7 | TRBV11-1 | CASSFRREQYF | TGTGCCAGCAGCTTCAGACGCGAGCAGTACTTC